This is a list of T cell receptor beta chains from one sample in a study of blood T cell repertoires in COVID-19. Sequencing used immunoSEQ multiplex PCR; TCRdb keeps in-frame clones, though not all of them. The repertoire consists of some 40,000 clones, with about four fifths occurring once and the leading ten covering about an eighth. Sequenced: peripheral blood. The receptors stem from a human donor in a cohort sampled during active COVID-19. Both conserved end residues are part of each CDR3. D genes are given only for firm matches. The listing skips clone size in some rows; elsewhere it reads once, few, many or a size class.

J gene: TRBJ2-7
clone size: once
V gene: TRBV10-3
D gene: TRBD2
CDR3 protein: CAIRDFTSGTYEQYF
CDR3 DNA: TGTGCCATCAGGGACTTTACTAGCGGGACCTACGAGCAGTACTTC

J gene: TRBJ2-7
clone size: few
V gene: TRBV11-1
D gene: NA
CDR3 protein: CASSFVQGGEQYF
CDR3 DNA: TGTGCCAGCAGCTTTGTACAGGGTGGCGAGCAGTACTTC

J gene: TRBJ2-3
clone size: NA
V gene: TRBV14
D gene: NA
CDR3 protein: CASSHLTDTQYF
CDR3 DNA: TGTGCCAGCAGCCACCTCACAGATACGCAGTATTTT

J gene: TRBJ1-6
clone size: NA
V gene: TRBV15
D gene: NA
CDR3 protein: CATSRQTGPGSPLHF
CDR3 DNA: TGTGCCACCAGCAGACAAACAGGGCCTGGGTCACCCCTCCACTTT

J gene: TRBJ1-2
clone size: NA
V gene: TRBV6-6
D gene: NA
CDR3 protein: CASGQLYGYTF
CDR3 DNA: TGTGCCAGCGGACAGTTATATGGCTACACCTTC

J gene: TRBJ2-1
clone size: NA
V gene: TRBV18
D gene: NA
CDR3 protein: CASSPKGQEQFF
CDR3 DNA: TGTGCCAGCTCACCAAAGGGGCAGGAGCAGTTCTTC

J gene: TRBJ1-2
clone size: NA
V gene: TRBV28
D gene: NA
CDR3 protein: CASTEAGNYGYTF
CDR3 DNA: TGTGCCAGCACCGAAGCAGGCAACTATGGCTACACCTTC

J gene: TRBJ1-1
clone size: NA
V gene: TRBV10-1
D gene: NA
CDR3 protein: CATQRDLNTEAFF
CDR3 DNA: TGCGCCACCCAACGGGATTTGAACACTGAAGCTTTCTTT

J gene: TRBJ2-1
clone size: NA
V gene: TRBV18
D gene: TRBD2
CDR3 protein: CASSTGLADEQFF
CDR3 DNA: TGTGCCAGCTCAACCGGACTAGCCGATGAGCAGTTCTTC

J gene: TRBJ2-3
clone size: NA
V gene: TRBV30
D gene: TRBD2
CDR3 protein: CAWSSGLAGFTDTQYF
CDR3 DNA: TGTGCCTGGAGCTCGGGACTAGCGGGTTTCACAGATACGCAGTATTTT

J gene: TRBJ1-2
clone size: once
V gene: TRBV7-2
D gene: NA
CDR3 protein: CASSLVAGEQYGYTF
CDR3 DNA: TGTGCCAGCAGCTTAGTGGCAGGGGAGCAGTATGGCTACACCTTC

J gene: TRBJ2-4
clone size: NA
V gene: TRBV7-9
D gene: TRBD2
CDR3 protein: CASSPRGAGGNIQYF
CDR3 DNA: TGTGCCAGCAGCCCCAGGGGCGCGGGAGGAAACATTCAGTACTTC

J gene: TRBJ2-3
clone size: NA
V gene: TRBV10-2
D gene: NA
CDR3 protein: CASSGGTGRDTQYF
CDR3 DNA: TGCGCCAGCAGTGGTGGGACTGGTCGAGATACGCAGTATTTT

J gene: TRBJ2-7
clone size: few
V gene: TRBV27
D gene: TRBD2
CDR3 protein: CASSSSAGGPGEQYF
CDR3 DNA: TGTGCCAGCAGTTCCTCAGCGGGAGGGCCAGGGGAGCAGTACTTC

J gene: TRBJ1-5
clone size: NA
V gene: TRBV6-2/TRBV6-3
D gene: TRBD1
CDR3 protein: CASSGTVAGPQHF
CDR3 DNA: TGTGCCAGCAGTGGGACAGTGGCGGGGCCCCAGCATTTT

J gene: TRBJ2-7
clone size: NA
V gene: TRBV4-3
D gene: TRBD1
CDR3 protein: CASSQEYGTESYEQYF
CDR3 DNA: TGCGCCAGCAGCCAGGAGTACGGGACAGAGTCTTACGAGCAGTACTTC

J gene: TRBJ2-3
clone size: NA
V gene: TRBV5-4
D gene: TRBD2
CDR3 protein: CASSPGGGEFTDTQYF
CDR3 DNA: TGTGCCAGCAGCCCGGGAGGGGGAGAATTCACAGATACGCAGTATTTT

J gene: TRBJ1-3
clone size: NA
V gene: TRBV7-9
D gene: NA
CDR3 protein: CASSTTGLAGNTIYF
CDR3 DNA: TGTGCCAGCAGTACGACCGGACTGGCTGGAAACACCATATATTTT

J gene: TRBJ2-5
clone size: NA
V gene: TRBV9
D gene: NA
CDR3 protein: CASSVGGTPQETQYF
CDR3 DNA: TGTGCCAGCAGCGTCGGAGGTACCCCCCAAGAGACCCAGTACTTC

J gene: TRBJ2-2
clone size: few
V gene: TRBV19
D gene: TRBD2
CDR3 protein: CASSLLAGEGTGELFF
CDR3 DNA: TGTGCCAGTAGTCTACTAGCGGGAGAGGGGACCGGGGAGCTGTTTTTT

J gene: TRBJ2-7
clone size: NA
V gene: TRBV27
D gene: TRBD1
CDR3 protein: CASTSGTGNLQYF
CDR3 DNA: TGTGCCAGCACCTCAGGGACAGGGAACCTGCAGTACTTC

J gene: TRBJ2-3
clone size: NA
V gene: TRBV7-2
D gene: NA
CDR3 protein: CALGGVGTDTQYF
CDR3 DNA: TGTGCCCTAGGGGGGGTTGGCACAGATACGCAGTATTTT

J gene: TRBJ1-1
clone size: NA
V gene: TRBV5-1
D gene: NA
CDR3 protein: CASSLVGGTNTEAFF
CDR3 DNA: TGCGCCAGCAGCTTGGTCGGGGGTACGAACACTGAAGCTTTCTTT

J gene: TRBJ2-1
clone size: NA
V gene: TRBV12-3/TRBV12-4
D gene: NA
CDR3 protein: CASVGGFHNEQFF
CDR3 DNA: TGTGCCAGCGTCGGCGGGTTCCACAATGAGCAGTTCTTC

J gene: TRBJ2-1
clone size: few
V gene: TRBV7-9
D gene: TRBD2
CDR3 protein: CASSERGLAGGLSYNEQFF
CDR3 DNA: TGTGCCAGCAGCGAGAGGGGACTAGCGGGAGGCCTCTCCTACAATGAGCAGTTCTTC

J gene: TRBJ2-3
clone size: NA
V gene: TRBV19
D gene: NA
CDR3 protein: CASSTLSGDSADTQYF
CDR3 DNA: TGTGCCAGTAGTACACTAAGCGGAGATTCGGCAGATACGCAGTATTTT

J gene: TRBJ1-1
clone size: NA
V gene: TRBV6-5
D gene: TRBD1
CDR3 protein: CASRTRQGTTEAFF
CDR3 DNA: TGTGCCAGCAGAACCAGACAGGGGACGACTGAAGCTTTCTTT

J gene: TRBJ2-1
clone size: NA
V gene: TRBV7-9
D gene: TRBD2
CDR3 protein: CASSQGLAVNNEQFF
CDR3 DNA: TGTGCCAGCAGCCAAGGGCTAGCGGTAAACAATGAGCAGTTCTTC

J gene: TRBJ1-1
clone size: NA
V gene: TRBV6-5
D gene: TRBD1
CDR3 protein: CASSNGPGTVTEAFF
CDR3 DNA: TGTGCCAGCAGCAACGGACCCGGGACAGTCACTGAAGCTTTCTTT

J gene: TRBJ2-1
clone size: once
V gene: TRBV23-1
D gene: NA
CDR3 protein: CASSGGINEQFF
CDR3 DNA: TGCGCCAGCTCGGGGGGCATTAATGAGCAGTTCTTC

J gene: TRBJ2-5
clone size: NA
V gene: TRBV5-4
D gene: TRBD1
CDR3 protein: CASSSGQGAGTQYF
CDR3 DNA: TGTGCCAGCAGCTCAGGACAGGGGGCCGGGACCCAGTACTTC

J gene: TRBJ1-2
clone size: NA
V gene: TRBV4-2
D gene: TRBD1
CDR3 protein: CASSQGDGTERVYGYTF
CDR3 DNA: TGTGCCAGCAGCCAAGGTGACGGGACAGAGAGGGTATATGGCTACACCTTC

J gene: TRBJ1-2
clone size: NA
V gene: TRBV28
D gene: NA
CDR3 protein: CASTRLGARGGYTF
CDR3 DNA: TGTGCCAGCACTCGTTTGGGGGCTCGGGGTGGCTACACCTTC

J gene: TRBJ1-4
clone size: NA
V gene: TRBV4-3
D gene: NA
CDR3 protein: CASSRRRGNEKLFF
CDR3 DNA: TGCGCCAGCAGCCGCAGACGGGGTAATGAAAAACTGTTTTTT